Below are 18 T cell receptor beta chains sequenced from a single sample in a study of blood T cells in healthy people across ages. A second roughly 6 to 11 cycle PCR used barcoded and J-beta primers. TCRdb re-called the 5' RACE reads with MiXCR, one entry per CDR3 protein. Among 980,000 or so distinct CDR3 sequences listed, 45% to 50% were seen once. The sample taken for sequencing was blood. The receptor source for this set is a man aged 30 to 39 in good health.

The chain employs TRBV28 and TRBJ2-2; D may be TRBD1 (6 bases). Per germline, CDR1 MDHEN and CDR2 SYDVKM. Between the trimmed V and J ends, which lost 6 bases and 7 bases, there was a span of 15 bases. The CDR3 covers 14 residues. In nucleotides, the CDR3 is TGTGCCAGCAGCGCGCAGGGACACCGCGGGGAGCTGTTTTTT. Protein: CASSAQGHRGELFF.

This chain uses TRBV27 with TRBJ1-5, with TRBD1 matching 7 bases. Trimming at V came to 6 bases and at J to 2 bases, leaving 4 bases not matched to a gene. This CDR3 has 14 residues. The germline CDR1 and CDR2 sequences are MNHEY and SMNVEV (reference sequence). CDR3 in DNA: TGTGCCAGCAGAAATACAGGGGGCAATCAGCCCCAGCATTTT. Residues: CASRNTGGNQPQHF.

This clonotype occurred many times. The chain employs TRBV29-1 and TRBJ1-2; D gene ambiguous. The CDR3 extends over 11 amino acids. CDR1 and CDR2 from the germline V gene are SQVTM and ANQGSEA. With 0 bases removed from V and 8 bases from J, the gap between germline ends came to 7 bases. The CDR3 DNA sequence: TGCAGCGTTGAAGATCTCGGCGGCTACACCTTC. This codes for CSVEDLGGYTF.

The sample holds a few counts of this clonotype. This chain's CDR3 is CASSHFSQRGSVEQYF. The CDR3 coding sequence is TGTGCCAGCAGCCATTTTAGCCAGCGGGGCTCTGTCGAGCAGTACTTC. The chain links TRBV3-1 to TRBJ2-7; 7 nucleotides match TRBD2. V shed 3 bases, J shed 6 bases, and the junction held 14 bases outside the gene matches. This CDR3 is built from 16 residues. Germline lookup yields CDR1 LGHDT and CDR2 YNNKEL (reference sequence).

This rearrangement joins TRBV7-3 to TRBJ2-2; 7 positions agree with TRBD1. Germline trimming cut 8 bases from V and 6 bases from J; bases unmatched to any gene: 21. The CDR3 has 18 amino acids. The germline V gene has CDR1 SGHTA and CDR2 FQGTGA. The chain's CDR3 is CASSGSRGPGAVPGELFF. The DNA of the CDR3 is TGTGCCAGCTCGGGTTCGAGGGGGCCCGGCGCGGTTCCCGGGGAGCTGTTTTTT.

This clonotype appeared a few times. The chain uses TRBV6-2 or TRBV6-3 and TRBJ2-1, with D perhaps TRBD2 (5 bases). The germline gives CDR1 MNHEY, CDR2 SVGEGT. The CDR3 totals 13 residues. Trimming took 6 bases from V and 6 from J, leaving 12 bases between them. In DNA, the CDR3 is TGTGCCAGCAGAAGCGGAAATCGCAATGAGCAGTTCTTC. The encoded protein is CASRSGNRNEQFF.

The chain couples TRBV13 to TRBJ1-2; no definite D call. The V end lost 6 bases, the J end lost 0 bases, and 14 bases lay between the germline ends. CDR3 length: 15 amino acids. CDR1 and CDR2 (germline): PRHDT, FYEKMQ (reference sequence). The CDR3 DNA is TGTGCCAGCAGGATGTTCAGGTGGACTAACTATGGCTACACCTTC. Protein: CASRMFRWTNYGYTF.

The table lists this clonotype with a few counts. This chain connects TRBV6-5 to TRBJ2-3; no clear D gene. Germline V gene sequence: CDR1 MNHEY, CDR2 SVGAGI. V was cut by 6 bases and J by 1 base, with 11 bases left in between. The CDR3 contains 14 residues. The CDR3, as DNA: TGTGCCAGCAGCCCGTATGGGGGCACAGATACGCAGTATTTT. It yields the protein CASSPYGGTDTQYF.

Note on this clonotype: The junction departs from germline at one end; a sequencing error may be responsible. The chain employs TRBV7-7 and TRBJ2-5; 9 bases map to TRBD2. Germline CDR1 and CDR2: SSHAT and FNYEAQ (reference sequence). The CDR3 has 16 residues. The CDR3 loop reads CASSPPLAGEQETQYF. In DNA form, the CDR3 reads TGTGCTAGCAGCCCTCCGTTAGCGGGGGAACAAGAGACCCAGTACTTC.

The CDR3 loop reads CSARGSGGGYNEQFF. For the CDR3, the DNA is TGCAGTGCTAGAGGTAGCGGGGGGGGTTACAATGAGCAGTTCTTC. The J gene is TRBJ2-1, the V gene TRBV20-1; 11 nucleotides align to TRBD2. Germline V gene lookup returns CDR1 DFQATT and CDR2 SNEGSKA (reference sequence). V lost 1 base, J lost 4 bases, and 3 bases stayed unmatched. This CDR3 contains 15 residues.

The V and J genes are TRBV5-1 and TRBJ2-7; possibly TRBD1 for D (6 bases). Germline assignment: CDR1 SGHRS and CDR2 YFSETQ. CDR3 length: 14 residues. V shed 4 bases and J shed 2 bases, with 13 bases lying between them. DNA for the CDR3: TGCGCCAGCAGCGCCGGACAGATTACCTACGAGCAGTACTTC. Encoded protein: CASSAGQITYEQYF.

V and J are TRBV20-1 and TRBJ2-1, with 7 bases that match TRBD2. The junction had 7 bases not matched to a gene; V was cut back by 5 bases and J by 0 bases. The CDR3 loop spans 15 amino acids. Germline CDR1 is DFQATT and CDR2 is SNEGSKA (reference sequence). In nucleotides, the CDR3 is TGCAGTGCTGCCCCTCTAGCGGTCTCCTACAATGAGCAGTTCTTC. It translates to CSAAPLAVSYNEQFF.

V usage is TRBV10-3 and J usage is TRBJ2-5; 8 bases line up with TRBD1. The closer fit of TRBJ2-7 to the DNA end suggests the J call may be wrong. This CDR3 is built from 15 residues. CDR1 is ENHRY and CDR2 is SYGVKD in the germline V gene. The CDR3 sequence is CAISDHRQGANEQYF. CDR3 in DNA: TGTGCCATCAGTGATCACAGGCAGGGGGCTAACGAGCAGTACTTC.

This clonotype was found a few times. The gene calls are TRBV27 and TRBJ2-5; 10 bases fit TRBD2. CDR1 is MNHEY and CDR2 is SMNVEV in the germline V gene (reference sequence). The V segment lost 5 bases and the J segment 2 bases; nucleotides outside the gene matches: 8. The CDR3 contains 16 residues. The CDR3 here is CASSPRLAGAQETQYF. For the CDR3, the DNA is TGTGCCAGCAGTCCCCGACTAGCGGGCGCACAAGAGACCCAGTACTTC.

The CDR3 sequence is CASALIGTKNYNEQFF. Here the CDR3 DNA reads TGCGCCAGCGCACTAATTGGGACTAAGAACTACAATGAGCAGTTCTTC. This chain uses TRBV5-1 with TRBJ2-1; 7 nucleotides match TRBD2. This CDR3 is built from 16 residues. Trimming took 7 bases from V and 3 from J; bases not matched to a gene: 13. Per germline, CDR1 SGHRS and CDR2 YFSETQ.

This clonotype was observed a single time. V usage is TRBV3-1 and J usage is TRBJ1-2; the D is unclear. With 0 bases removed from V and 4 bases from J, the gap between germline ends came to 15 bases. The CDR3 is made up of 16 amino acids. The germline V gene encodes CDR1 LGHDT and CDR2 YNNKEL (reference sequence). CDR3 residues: CASSQDVGSSGYGYTF. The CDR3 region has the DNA TGTGCCAGCAGCCAAGACGTTGGGTCCAGCGGCTATGGCTACACCTTC.

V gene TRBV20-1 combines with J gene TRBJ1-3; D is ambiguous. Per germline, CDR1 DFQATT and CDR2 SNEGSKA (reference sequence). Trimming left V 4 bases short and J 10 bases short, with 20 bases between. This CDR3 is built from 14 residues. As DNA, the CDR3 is TGCAGTGCTACCCCCTCCGTGGGCCTTACAACCATATATTTT. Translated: CSATPSVGLTTIYF.

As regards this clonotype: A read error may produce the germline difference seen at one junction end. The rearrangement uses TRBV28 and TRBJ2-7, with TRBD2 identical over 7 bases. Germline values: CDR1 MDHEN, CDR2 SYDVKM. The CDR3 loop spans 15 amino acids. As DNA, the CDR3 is TGTGCCAGCAGTTTACTTCGGGACTACTCCCACGAGCAGTACTTC. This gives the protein CASSLLRDYSHEQYF.